These T cell receptor beta chains were read from a single sample in a study of identical twins. Each CDR3 protein gets one entry after TCRdb re-called the 5' RACE reads with MiXCR. The sample shows 350,000 or so distinct CDR3 sequences, 7% to 9.5% of them seen only once. The source material was naive T cells sorted from blood. These receptors came from a woman aged 45-59 years in good health. The CDR3 runs from the conserved cysteine through the conserved F or W. Fields, in order: J gene, CDR3 length, V gene, clone size, D gene, CDR3 protein, CDR3 DNA. The D gene is left open where the match is weak. A row's size may be missing; if present it is once, few, many or a size class.

J gene: TRBJ2-7
CDR3 length: 13
V gene: TRBV4-1
clone size: NA
D gene: NA
CDR3 protein: CASSQLPGYEQYF
CDR3 DNA: TGCGCCAGCAGCCAACTTCCCGGGTACGAGCAGTACTTC

J gene: TRBJ2-5
CDR3 length: 15
V gene: TRBV5-1
clone size: few
D gene: NA
CDR3 protein: CASSLGGARGETQYF
CDR3 DNA: TGCGCCAGCAGCTTGGGAGGGGCGCGAGGAGAGACCCAGTACTTC

J gene: TRBJ2-1
CDR3 length: 16
V gene: TRBV5-1
clone size: many
D gene: TRBD2
CDR3 protein: CASSLVASGTYNEQFF
CDR3 DNA: TGCGCCAGCAGCTTGGTGGCTAGCGGAACCTACAATGAGCAGTTCTTC

J gene: TRBJ2-7
CDR3 length: 14
V gene: TRBV5-1
clone size: many
D gene: NA
CDR3 protein: CASGTFSPYEEQYF
CDR3 DNA: TGCGCCAGCGGGACCTTCTCCCCCTACGAGGAGCAGTACTTC

J gene: TRBJ2-5
CDR3 length: 13
V gene: TRBV6-5
clone size: few
D gene: NA
CDR3 protein: CASSYYRAETQYF
CDR3 DNA: TGTGCCAGCAGTTACTACAGGGCGGAGACCCAGTACTTC

J gene: TRBJ1-2
CDR3 length: 14
V gene: TRBV20-1
clone size: few
D gene: NA
CDR3 protein: CSARSRGPFYGYTF
CDR3 DNA: TGCAGTGCTAGATCCCGAGGGCCGTTCTATGGCTACACCTTC

J gene: TRBJ2-2
CDR3 length: 14
V gene: TRBV27
clone size: many
D gene: NA
CDR3 protein: CASREWPNSGELFF
CDR3 DNA: TGTGCCAGCAGAGAGTGGCCTAATTCCGGGGAGCTGTTTTTT

J gene: TRBJ2-1
CDR3 length: 13
V gene: TRBV24-1
clone size: NA
D gene: NA
CDR3 protein: CATRDHRNNEQFF
CDR3 DNA: TGTGCCACCAGGGACCACAGGAACAATGAGCAGTTCTTC

J gene: TRBJ2-5
CDR3 length: 15
V gene: TRBV29-1
clone size: few
D gene: NA
CDR3 protein: CSGSGGQRKQETQYF
CDR3 DNA: TGCAGCGGCTCGGGGGGACAGCGAAAACAAGAGACCCAGTACTTC

J gene: TRBJ2-2
CDR3 length: 14
V gene: TRBV6-5
clone size: NA
D gene: TRBD2
CDR3 protein: CASSQGAGGRELFF
CDR3 DNA: TGTGCCAGCAGCCAGGGCGCGGGGGGGAGGGAGCTGTTTTTT

J gene: TRBJ2-3
CDR3 length: 15
V gene: TRBV14
clone size: few
D gene: TRBD2
CDR3 protein: CASSHTSGSADTQYF
CDR3 DNA: TGTGCCAGCAGCCACACTAGCGGGAGCGCAGATACGCAGTATTTT

J gene: TRBJ2-5
CDR3 length: 16
V gene: TRBV18
clone size: few
D gene: TRBD2
CDR3 protein: CASSPDTGTTGETQYF
CDR3 DNA: TGTGCCAGCTCACCCGATACCGGGACTACGGGAGAGACCCAGTACTTC

J gene: TRBJ2-1
CDR3 length: 16
V gene: TRBV5-6
clone size: many
D gene: TRBD2
CDR3 protein: CASSPQAGGGEGHFYF
CDR3 DNA: TGTGCCAGCAGCCCCCAAGCGGGGGGGGGCGAGGGACACTTTTATTTC

J gene: TRBJ1-1
CDR3 length: 11
V gene: TRBV28
clone size: many
D gene: NA
CDR3 protein: CASSLWSEAFF
CDR3 DNA: TGTGCCAGCAGTTTATGGTCTGAAGCTTTCTTT